The clone carrying this TCR beta chain was observed a single time. Healthy Caucasians were all of the donors. This sample is drawn from a study of identical twins. TCRdb itself ran the 5' RACE reads through MiXCR, one entry per CDR3 protein. The table includes some 760,000 distinct CDR3 sequences, 15% to 20% detected once. From germline, CDR1 is MNHEY and CDR2 SMNVEV (reference sequence). V was clipped by 4 bases and J by 3 bases, with 10 bases between them. The length of the CDR3 is 14 residues. These records were also assigned to another study, of T cells expressing NK-cell markers.

Sequencing used PBMCs. The clonotype originates from a woman aged 18-29 years in good health. This sequence joins TRBV27 and TRBJ2-1; D might be TRBD2 (5 bases). The DNA for the CDR3 is TGTGCCAGCAGTTATATGACTAACTACAATGAGCAGTTCTTC. Residues: CASSYMTNYNEQFF.